The 18 T cell receptor beta chains listed next were all sequenced from one sample in a study of cytomegalovirus exposure and HLA in healthy donors. A multiplex PCR was run with 60 Vbeta primers and 13 Jbeta primers. TCRdb's table, derived via immunoSEQ multiplex PCR, lists solely in-frame clones and lacks some. The sample has 200,000 to 250,000 clones, 82% seen once. Sequencing used PBMCs. The receptors originated from a middle-aged woman in good health and CMV-seropositive.

The V and J genes are TRBV11-2 and TRBJ2-3, with TRBD1 matching over 9 bases. Germline-derived CDR1 and CDR2 are SGHAT and FQNNGV. The CDR3 loop spans 14 amino acids. J was trimmed by 6 bases and V by 5 bases; bases with no gene match: 6. The CDR3 nucleotides read TGTGCCAGCAGCACCGGACAGGGGATTGATACGCAGTATTTT. Translating gives CASSTGQGIDTQYF.

The V call is TRBV30, the J call TRBJ1-2, with D maybe TRBD1 (5 bases). Germline CDR1 GTSNPN, CDR2 SVGIG (reference sequence). The CDR3 totals 12 residues. V lost 5 bases, J lost 2 bases, and 9 bases lay in between. The CDR3 region has the DNA TGTGCCTGGGACCGGGGGAACTATGGCTACACCTTC. This gives the protein CAWDRGNYGYTF.

Comments on this clone: The junction differs from germline at one of its ends, possibly a read error. V gene TRBV29-1 combines with J gene TRBJ1-3; D remains unclear. This CDR3 has 13 amino acids. The germline CDR1 and CDR2 sequences are SQVTM and ANQGSEA. CDR3 nucleotides: TGCAGCGTTCAAGAGAGCTCTGGAAACACCATATATTTT. Protein sequence: CSVQESSGNTIYF.

The gene calls are TRBV15 and TRBJ1-3; possible D gene TRBD1, 6 bases. The CDR3 runs 17 residues. V lost 0 bases and J 0 bases, leaving 12 bases between the germline ends. In germline, CDR1 is LNHNV, CDR2 YYDKDF (reference sequence). The CDR3 here is CATSRDRTASSGNTIYF. The CDR3 DNA reads TGTGCCACCAGCAGAGATCGGACAGCAAGCTCTGGAAACACCATATATTTT. Complete variable domain (other parts from reference TRBV15 and TRBJ1-3): DAMVIQNPRYQVTQFGKPVTLSCSQTLNHNVMYWYQQKSSQAPKLLFHYYDKDFNNEADTPDNFQSRRPNTSFCFLDIRSPGLGDTAMYLCATSRDRTASSGNTIYFGEGSWLTVV.

Here the CDR3 reads CASSHRGPGDEQYF. The CDR3 coding sequence is TGTGCCAGCAGCCACAGGGGGCCAGGGGACGAGCAGTACTTC. V and J are TRBV5-4 and TRBJ2-7; 9 bases map to TRBD1. Germline-derived CDR1 and CDR2 are SGHNT and YYREEE (reference sequence). The J segment lost 5 bases and the V segment lost 4 bases, leaving 7 bases of the junction unmatched. The CDR3 runs 14 residues.

There are a few counts of this clone. V usage is TRBV7-9 and J usage is TRBJ1-6, with TRBD1 matching 8 bases. Unmatched junction bases numbered 7, after V lost 5 bases and J lost 7 bases. CDR3 length equals 15 residues. Germline CDR1 and CDR2: SEHNR and FQNEAQ (reference sequence). The CDR3 DNA sequence: TGTGCCAGCAGCCCCAGACAGGGGATGAATTCACCCCTCCACTTT. Its protein product is CASSPRQGMNSPLHF.

This chain joins TRBV27 and TRBJ1-2; tentatively, D is TRBD1 (6 bases). V dropped 4 bases and J dropped 6 bases, with 15 bases sitting between them. CDR3 length: 14 amino acids. Germline loops: CDR1 MNHEY, CDR2 SMNVEV (reference sequence). CDR3 in DNA: TGTGCCAGCAGTTCCGGTTACAGGGAAAATGGCTACACCTTC. It is translated as CASSSGYRENGYTF.

This CDR3 is CASSLANYRRTGEETQYF. The CDR3 DNA follows: TGTGCCAGCAGCTTAGCCAACTACCGCCGGACAGGGGAAGAGACCCAGTACTTC. The rearrangement uses TRBV7-9 and TRBJ2-5; TRBD1 agrees at 9 bases. V dropped 0 bases and J dropped 3; count of bases not matched to a gene: 11. Germline lookup yields CDR1 SEHNR and CDR2 FQNEAQ (reference sequence). The CDR3 runs to 18 residues.

This clone is a singleton in its sample. The chain carries TRBV18 and TRBJ2-7; the match to TRBD2 covers 8 bases. With 0 bases clipped from V and 5 bases from J, the junction kept 3 bases outside the gene matches. CDR3 length: 14 residues. Per the germline V gene, CDR1 is KGHSH and CDR2 is LQKENI. The CDR3 nucleotides read TGTGCCAGCTCACCACCAGCGGGAGCAGACGAGCAGTACTTC. Its protein is CASSPPAGADEQYF.

The table lists this clone with a few counts. The chain employs TRBV25-1 and TRBJ1-1; D gene ambiguous. Germline loops: CDR1 MGHDK, CDR2 SYGVNS. The CDR3 is 14 amino acids. V gave up 8 bases and J gave up 4 bases, with 17 bases separating them. CDR3 sequence (DNA): TGTGCCAGCTCTACCACGGGTCCGGGCACTGAAGCTTTCTTT. Its translation: CASSTTGPGTEAFF.

V is TRBV11-2 and J is TRBJ1-1, with 8 positions matching TRBD1. J gave up 5 bases and V 5 bases, and 16 bases lay outside the gene matches. Looked up from germline, CDR1 is SGHAT and CDR2 is FQNNGV. There are 17 residues in the CDR3. The CDR3 loop is CASSPPTSGTGHTEAFF. The CDR3 DNA reads as TGTGCCAGCAGCCCGCCGACCTCCGGGACAGGCCATACTGAAGCTTTCTTT.

J is TRBJ1-2 and V is TRBV18, with D unresolved. Per germline, CDR1 KGHSH and CDR2 LQKENI. This CDR3 has 13 residues. V lost 3 bases, J lost 7 bases, and 12 bases lay in between. CDR3 amino acids: CASSPRGSGGYTF. CDR3 nucleotide sequence: TGTGCCAGCTCACCCCGGGGAAGTGGTGGCTACACCTTC. The whole variable domain, remainder taken from reference TRBV18 and TRBJ1-2, is NAGVMQNPRHLVRRRGQEARLRCSPMKGHSHVYWYRQLPEEGLKFMVYLQKENIIDESGMPKERFSAEFPKEGPSILRIQQVVRGDSAAYFCASSPRGSGGYTFGSGTRLTVV.

In its sample, this clone was seen once. The V and J genes are TRBV5-6 and TRBJ2-3; 7 bases are shared with TRBD2. Germline trimming cut 3 bases from V and 3 bases from J; bases unmatched to any gene: 4. Per the germline V gene, CDR1 is SGHDT and CDR2 is YYEEEE. CDR3 length equals 14 residues. This CDR3 is CASSSGLTTDTQYF. In DNA, the CDR3 is TGTGCCAGCAGCTCGGGACTAACGACAGATACGCAGTATTTT. Looking up the rest from reference TRBV5-6 and TRBJ2-3 gives the full variable domain: DAGVTQSPTHLIKTRGQQVTLRCSPKSGHDTVSWYQQALGQGPQFIFQYYEEEERQRGNFPDRFSGHQFPNYSSELNVNALLLGDSALYLCASSSGLTTDTQYFGPGTRLTVL.

The V and J genes are TRBV27 and TRBJ1-2; D not resolved. Germline CDR1 and CDR2: MNHEY and SMNVEV (reference sequence). This CDR3 is built from 14 residues. V lost 1 base and J 4 bases, leaving 10 bases between the germline ends. Here the CDR3 DNA reads TGTGCCAGCAGTTTATTCGGCGGGGTCTATGGCTACACCTTC. Its translation: CASSLFGGVYGYTF.

The rearrangement joins TRBV5-6 to TRBJ1-5; D call uncertain. Trimming cost V 0 bases and J 2 bases, with 18 bases left between them. Germline CDR1 SGHDT, CDR2 YYEEEE. The CDR3 consists of 18 residues. CDR3: CASSLDDAVKYGNQPQHF. The CDR3 nucleotides read TGTGCCAGCAGCTTGGACGACGCGGTGAAGTATGGCAATCAGCCCCAGCATTTT. Drawing the rest from reference TRBV5-6 and TRBJ1-5, the complete variable domain is DAGVTQSPTHLIKTRGQQVTLRCSPKSGHDTVSWYQQALGQGPQFIFQYYEEEERQRGNFPDRFSGHQFPNYSSELNVNALLLGDSALYLCASSLDDAVKYGNQPQHFGDGTRLSIL.

The chain is built from TRBV7-2 and TRBJ2-2; TRBD1 might be the D (6 bases). There are 17 residues in the CDR3. In germline, CDR1 is SGHTA, CDR2 FQGNSA. Trimming shortened V by 5 bases and J by 5 bases, and 21 bases separated the two germline ends. The CDR3 here is CASSPLAGTRSTGELFF. CDR3 sequence (DNA): TGTGCCAGCAGCCCCCTCGCCGGGACAAGGAGTACCGGGGAGCTGTTTTTT.

The gene calls are TRBV10-1 and TRBJ2-1; 12 positions agree with TRBD2. Unmatched junction bases numbered 4, after V lost 4 bases and J lost 0 bases. In germline, CDR1 is WNHNN, CDR2 SYGVQD (reference sequence). The CDR3 consists of 17 residues. DNA for the CDR3: TGCGCCAGCAGTGGGACTAGCGGGGTGAGCTCCTACAATGAGCAGTTCTTC. It codes for CASSGTSGVSSYNEQFF.

This clone was counted a single time. The J gene is TRBJ2-6, the V gene TRBV5-4, with D maybe TRBD2 (5 bases). The CDR3 sequence is 18 residues long. V lost 6 bases to trimming and J lost 0 bases, with 19 bases between them. Germline loops: CDR1 SGHNT, CDR2 YYREEE (reference sequence). For the CDR3, the DNA is TGTGCCAGCAACCAACTGGACTCATACAACTCTGGGGCCAACGTCCTGACTTTC. Translation gives CASNQLDSYNSGANVLTF. The entire variable domain, with the rest obtained from reference TRBV5-4 and TRBJ2-6, is as follows: ETGVTQSPTHLIKTRGQQVTLRCSSQSGHNTVSWYQQALGQGPQFIFQYYREEENGRGNFPPRFSGLQFPNYSSELNVNALELDDSALYLCASNQLDSYNSGANVLTFGAGSRLTVL.